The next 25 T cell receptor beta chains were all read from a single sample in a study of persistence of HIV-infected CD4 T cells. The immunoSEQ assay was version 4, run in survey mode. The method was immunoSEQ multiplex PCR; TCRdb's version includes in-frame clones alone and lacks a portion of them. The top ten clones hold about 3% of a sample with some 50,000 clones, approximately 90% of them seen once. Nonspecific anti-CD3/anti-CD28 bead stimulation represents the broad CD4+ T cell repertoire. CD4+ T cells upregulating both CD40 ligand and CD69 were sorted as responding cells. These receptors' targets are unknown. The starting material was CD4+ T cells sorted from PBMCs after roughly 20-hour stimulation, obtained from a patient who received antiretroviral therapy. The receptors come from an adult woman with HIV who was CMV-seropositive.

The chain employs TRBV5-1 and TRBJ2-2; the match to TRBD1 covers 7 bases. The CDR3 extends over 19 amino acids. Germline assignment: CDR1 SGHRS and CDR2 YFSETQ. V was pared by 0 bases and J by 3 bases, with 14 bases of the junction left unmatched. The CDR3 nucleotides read TGCGCCAGCAGCTTGGCGTCAACAGGGGAAGTAGGCGACACCGGGGAGCTGTTTTTT. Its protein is CASSLASTGEVGDTGELFF.

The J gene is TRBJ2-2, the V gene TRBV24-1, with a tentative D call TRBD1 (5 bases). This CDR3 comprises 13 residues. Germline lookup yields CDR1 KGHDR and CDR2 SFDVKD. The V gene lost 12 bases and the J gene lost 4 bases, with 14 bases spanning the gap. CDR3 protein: CAAAWGGTGELFF. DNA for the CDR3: TGTGCCGCGGCCTGGGGCGGCACCGGGGAGCTGTTTTTT.

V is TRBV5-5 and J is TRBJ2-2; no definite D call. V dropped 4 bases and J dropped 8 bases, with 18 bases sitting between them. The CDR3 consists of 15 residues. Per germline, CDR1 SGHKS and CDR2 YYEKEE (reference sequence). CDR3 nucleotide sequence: TGTGCCAGCAGCCCCACAGTCGTATATGGGGGGGAGCTGTTTTTT. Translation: CASSPTVVYGGELFF.

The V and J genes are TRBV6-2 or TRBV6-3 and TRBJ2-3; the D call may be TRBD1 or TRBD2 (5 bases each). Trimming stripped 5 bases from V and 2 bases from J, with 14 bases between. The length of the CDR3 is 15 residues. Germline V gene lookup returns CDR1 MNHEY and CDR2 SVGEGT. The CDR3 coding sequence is TGTGCCAGCAGTCCGAGAGGGGCTAACACAGATACGCAGTATTTT. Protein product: CASSPRGANTDTQYF.

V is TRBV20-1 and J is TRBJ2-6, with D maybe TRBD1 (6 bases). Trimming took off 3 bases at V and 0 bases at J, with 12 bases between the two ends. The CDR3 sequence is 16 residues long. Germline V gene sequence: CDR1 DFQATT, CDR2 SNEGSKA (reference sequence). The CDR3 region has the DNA TGCAGTGCTAGTATGGGGGCTGGCTCTGGGGCCAACGTCCTGACTTTC. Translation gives CSASMGAGSGANVLTF.

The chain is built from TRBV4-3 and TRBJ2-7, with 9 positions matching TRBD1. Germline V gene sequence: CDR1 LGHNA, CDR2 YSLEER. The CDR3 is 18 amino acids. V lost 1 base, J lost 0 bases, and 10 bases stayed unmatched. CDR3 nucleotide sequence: TGCGCCAGCAGCCAAGGGGGCGGGACAGGGAGAAGCTCCTACGAGCAGTACTTC. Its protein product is CASSQGGGTGRSSYEQYF.

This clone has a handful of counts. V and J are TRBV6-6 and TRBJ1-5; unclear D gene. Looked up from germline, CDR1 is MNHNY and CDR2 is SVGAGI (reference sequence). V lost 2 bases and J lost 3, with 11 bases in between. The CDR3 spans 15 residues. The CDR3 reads CASSYRGRDNQPQHF. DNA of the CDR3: TGTGCCAGCAGTTACCGAGGACGGGACAATCAGCCCCAGCATTTT.

The CDR3 DNA reads as TGTGCCAGCAGTCCCCTCCAACAGGGATATAATTCACCCCTCCACTTT. It translates to CASSPLQQGYNSPLHF. The rearrangement joins TRBV6-2 or TRBV6-3 to TRBJ1-6; D possibly corresponds to TRBD1 (6 bases). Germline CDR1 reads MNHEY; CDR2 reads SVGEGT. V lost 5 bases, J lost 4 bases, and 15 bases lay in between. The CDR3 sequence is 16 residues long.

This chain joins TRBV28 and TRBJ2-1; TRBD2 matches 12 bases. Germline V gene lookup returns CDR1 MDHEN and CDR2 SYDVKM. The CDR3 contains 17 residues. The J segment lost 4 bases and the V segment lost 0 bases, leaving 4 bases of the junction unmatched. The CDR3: CASSLWALAGGYNEQFF. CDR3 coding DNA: TGTGCCAGCAGTTTATGGGCGCTAGCGGGGGGGTACAATGAGCAGTTCTTC.

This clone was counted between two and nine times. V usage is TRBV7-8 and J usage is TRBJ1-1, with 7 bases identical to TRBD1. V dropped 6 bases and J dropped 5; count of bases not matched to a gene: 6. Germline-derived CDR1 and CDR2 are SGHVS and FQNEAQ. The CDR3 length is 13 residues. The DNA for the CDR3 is TGTGCCAGCAGGGAGACAGGGTCGACTGAAGCTTTCTTT. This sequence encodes CASRETGSTEAFF.

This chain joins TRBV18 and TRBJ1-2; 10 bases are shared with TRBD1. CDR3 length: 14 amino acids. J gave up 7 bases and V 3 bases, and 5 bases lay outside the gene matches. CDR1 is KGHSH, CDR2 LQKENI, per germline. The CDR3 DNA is TGTGCCAGCTCACCCGGACAGGGGGTCGGTGGCTACACCTTC. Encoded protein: CASSPGQGVGGYTF.

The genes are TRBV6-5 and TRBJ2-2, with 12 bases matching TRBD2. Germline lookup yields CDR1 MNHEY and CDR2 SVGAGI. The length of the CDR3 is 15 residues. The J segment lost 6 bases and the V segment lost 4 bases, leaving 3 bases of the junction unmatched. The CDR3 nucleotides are TGTGCCAGCAGTTCTAGCGGGAGGGTGGCCGGGGAGCTGTTTTTT. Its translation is CASSSSGRVAGELFF.

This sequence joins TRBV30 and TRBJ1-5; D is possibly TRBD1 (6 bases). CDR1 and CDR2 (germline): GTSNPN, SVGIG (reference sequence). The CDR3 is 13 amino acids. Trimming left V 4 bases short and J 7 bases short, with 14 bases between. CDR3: CAWNQGGEQPQHF. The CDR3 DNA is TGTGCCTGGAACCAAGGGGGGGAACAGCCCCAGCATTTT.

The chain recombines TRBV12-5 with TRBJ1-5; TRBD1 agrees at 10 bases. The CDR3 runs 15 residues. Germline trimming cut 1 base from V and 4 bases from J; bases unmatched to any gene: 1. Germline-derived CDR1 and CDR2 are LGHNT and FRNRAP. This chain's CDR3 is CASGLGGQGNQPQHF. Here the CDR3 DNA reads TGTGCTAGTGGTTTGGGGGGACAGGGGAATCAGCCCCAGCATTTT.

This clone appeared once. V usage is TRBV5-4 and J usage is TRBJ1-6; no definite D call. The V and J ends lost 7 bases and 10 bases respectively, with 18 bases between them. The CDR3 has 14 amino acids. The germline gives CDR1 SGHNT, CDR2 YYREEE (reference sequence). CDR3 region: CASLDRQVGSPLHF. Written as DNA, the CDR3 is TGTGCCAGCCTCGACCGTCAAGTCGGGTCACCCCTCCACTTT.

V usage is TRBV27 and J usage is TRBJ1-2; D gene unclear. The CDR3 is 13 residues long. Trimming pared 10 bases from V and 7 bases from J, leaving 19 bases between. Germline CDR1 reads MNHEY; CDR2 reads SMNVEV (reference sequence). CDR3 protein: CATTVRQKGGYTF. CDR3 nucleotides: TGTGCCACTACGGTTAGACAAAAAGGTGGCTACACCTTC.

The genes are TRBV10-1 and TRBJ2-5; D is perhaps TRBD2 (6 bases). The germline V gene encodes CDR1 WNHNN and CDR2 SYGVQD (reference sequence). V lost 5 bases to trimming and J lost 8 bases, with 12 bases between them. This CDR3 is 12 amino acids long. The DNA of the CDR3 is TGCGCCAGCAGTTCCCAGGGAGGAACCCAGTACTTC. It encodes CASSSQGGTQYF.

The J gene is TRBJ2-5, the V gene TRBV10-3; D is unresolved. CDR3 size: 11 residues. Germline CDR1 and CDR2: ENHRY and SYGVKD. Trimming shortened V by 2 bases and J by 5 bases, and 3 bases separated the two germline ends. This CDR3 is CAISEGETQYF. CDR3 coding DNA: TGTGCCATCAGTGAGGGGGAGACCCAGTACTTC.

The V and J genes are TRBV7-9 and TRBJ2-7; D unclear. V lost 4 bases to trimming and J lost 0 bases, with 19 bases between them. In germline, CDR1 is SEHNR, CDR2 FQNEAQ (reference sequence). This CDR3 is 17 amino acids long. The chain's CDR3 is CASSSATAPRNSYEQYF. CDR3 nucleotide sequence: TGTGCCAGCAGCTCAGCCACAGCTCCCCGTAACTCCTACGAGCAGTACTTC.

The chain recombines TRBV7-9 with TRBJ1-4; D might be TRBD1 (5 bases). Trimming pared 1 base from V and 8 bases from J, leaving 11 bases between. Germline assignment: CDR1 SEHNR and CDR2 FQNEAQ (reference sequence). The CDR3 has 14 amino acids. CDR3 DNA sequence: TGTGCCAGCAGCTTAGACGGGGGTTTGGAAAAACTGTTTTTT. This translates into CASSLDGGLEKLFF.

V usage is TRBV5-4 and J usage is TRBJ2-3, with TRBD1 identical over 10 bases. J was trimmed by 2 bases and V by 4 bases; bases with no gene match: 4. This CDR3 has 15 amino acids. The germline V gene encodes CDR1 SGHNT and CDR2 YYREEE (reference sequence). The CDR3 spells CASSQTGGHTDTQYF. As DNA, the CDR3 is TGTGCCAGCAGCCAGACAGGGGGCCACACAGATACGCAGTATTTT.

The CDR3: CASSANLRGEQYF. CDR3 bases: TGTGCCAGTAGTGCTAACCTCAGGGGAGAGCAGTACTTC. This chain connects TRBV19 to TRBJ2-7; possibly TRBD1 for D (6 bases). The CDR3 totals 13 residues. Between the trimmed V and J ends, which lost 5 bases and 7 bases, there was a span of 15 bases. CDR1 is LNHDA and CDR2 is SQIVND in the germline V gene (reference sequence).

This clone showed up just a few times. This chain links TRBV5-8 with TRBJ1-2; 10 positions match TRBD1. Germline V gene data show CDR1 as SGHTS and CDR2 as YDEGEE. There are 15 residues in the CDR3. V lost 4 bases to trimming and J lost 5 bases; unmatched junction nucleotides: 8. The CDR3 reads CASSRRDRGSYGYTF. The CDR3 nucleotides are TGTGCCAGCAGCCGCAGGGACAGGGGAAGTTATGGCTACACCTTC.

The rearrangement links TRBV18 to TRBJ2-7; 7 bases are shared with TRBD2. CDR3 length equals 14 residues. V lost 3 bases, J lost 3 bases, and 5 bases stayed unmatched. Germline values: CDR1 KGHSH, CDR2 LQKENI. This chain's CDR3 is CASSPPGLNYEQYF. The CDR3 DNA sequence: TGTGCCAGCTCACCGCCGGGACTAAACTACGAGCAGTACTTC.

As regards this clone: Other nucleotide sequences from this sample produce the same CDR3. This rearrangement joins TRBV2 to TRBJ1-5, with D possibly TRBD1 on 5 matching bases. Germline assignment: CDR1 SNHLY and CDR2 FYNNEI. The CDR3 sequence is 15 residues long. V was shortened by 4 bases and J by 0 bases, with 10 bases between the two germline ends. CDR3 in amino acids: CASSVEGNSNQPQHF. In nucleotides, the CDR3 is TGTGCCAGCAGTGTAGAGGGGAATAGCAATCAGCCCCAGCATTTT. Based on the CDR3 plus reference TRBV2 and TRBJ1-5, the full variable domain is EPEVTQTPSHQVTQMGQEVILRCVPISNHLYFYWYRQILGQKVEFLVSFYNNEISEKSEIFDDQFSVERPDGSNFTLKIRSTKLEDSAMYFCASSVEGNSNQPQHFGDGTRLSIL.